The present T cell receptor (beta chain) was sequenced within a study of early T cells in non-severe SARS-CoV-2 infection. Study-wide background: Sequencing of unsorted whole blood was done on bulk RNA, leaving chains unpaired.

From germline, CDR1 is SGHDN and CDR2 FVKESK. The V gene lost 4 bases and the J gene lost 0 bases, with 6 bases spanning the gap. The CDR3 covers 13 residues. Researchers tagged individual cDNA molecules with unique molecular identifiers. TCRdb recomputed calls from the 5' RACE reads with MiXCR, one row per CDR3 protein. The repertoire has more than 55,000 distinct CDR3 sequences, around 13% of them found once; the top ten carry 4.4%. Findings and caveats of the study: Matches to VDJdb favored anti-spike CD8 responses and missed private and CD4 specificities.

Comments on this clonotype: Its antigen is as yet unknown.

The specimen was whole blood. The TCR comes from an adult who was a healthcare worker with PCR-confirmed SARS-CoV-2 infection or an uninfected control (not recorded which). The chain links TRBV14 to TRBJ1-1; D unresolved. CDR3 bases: TGTGCCAGCAGCCCGAGCATGAACACTGAAGCTTTCTTT. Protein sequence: CASSPSMNTEAFF.